This paragraph reports one T cell receptor beta chain. These data belong to a study of Ad26.COV2.S vaccination and SARS-CoV-2 variants. Repertoires were generated with immunoSEQ multiplex PCR, while TCRdb's copy carries only in-frame clones and drops some. This sample has over 85,000 clones; 82% occur once, and the top ten carry about 17%. V was pared by 0 bases and J by 5 bases, with 10 bases between. Per germline, CDR1 LNHDA and CDR2 SQIVND (reference sequence). CDR3 length: 14 amino acids. This clonotype was obtained from a human donor who had recovered from COVID-19. The sample was peripheral blood, taken after recovery from COVID-19. The chain combines TRBV19 with TRBJ2-5, with a weak D call TRBD2 (5 bases). This chain's CDR3 is CASSIEGRGETQYF. In DNA form, the CDR3 reads TGTGCCAGTAGTATAGAGGGGAGAGGGGAGACCCAGTACTTC.